The rows below give T cell receptor beta chains drawn from one sample of a study of cytomegalovirus exposure and HLA in healthy donors. Profiling relied on immunoSEQ multiplex PCR, and the TCRdb table lists in-frame clones only, not all of them. The sample has 160,000 or so clones, more than 80% seen once. The sequenced material came from PBMCs. The receptor set was obtained from a woman younger than 45 in good health and CMV-seropositive. Each CDR3 is given with its conserved first and last residue. Each record gives: clone size, D gene, V gene, J gene, CDR3 protein, CDR3 DNA. A D gene is named only where the DNA matches it firmly. Expanded clones get a size class; other rows say once, few or many, or leave the size out.

size: few
D: .
V: TRBV28
J: TRBJ1-1
CDR3: CASSFGGHETEAFF
DNA: TGTGCCAGCAGTTTCGGGGGGCATGAAACTGAAGCTTTCTTT

size: .
D: TRBD2
V: TRBV19
J: TRBJ2-2
CDR3: CASSRFLRGLAGGAGELFF
DNA: TGTGCCAGTAGCCGATTCCTACGGGGACTAGCGGGGGGGGCCGGGGAGCTGTTTTTT

size: .
D: .
V: TRBV6-6
J: TRBJ2-5
CDR3: CASATGQETQYF
DNA: TGTGCCAGCGCCACCGGTCAAGAGACCCAGTACTTC

size: .
D: TRBD1
V: TRBV27
J: TRBJ1-2
CDR3: CASSLHRGLGYTF
DNA: TGTGCCAGCAGTTTACACAGGGGGCTTGGCTACACCTTC

size: .
D: .
V: TRBV6-5
J: TRBJ2-3
CDR3: CASSYGARTDTQYF
DNA: TGTGCCAGCAGTTACGGGGCACGCACAGATACGCAGTATTTT

size: .
D: .
V: TRBV5-4
J: TRBJ2-7
CDR3: CASSLGWGRGVLSEQYF
DNA: TGTGCCAGCAGCTTGGGGTGGGGCAGGGGGGTTTTATCCGAGCAGTACTTC

size: .
D: TRBD1
V: TRBV7-2
J: TRBJ1-4
CDR3: CASSRGTGSNEKLFF
DNA: TGTGCCAGCAGCCGAGGGACAGGAAGTAATGAAAAACTGTTTTTT

size: .
D: .
V: TRBV25-1
J: TRBJ1-1
CDR3: CACSESRAYTEAFF
DNA: TGTGCCTGCAGTGAATCCAGGGCATACACTGAAGCTTTCTTT

size: .
D: .
V: TRBV18
J: TRBJ2-7
CDR3: CATSSRAADDEQYF
DNA: TGTGCCACTTCATCCCGAGCAGCGGATGACGAGCAGTACTTC

size: .
D: TRBD1
V: TRBV11-2
J: TRBJ1-2
CDR3: CASSFTGGGYGYTF
DNA: TGTGCCAGCAGTTTTACAGGGGGCGGCTATGGCTACACCTTC

size: .
D: TRBD1
V: TRBV9
J: TRBJ1-6
CDR3: CASSVSGGIGSPLHF
DNA: TGTGCCAGCAGCGTATCAGGGGGCATCGGTTCACCCCTCCACTTT

size: .
D: .
V: TRBV7-8
J: TRBJ2-6
CDR3: CASSLGVWSDSSGANVLTF
DNA: TGTGCCAGCAGCTTAGGCGTCTGGTCCGATAGCTCTGGGGCCAACGTCCTGACTTTC

size: .
D: .
V: TRBV7-9
J: TRBJ1-6
CDR3: CASSLVGGARSPLHF
DNA: TGTGCCAGCAGCTTAGTAGGGGGGGCTCGCTCACCCCTCCACTTT

size: .
D: .
V: TRBV9
J: TRBJ2-3
CDR3: CASSGGEDTQYF
DNA: TGTGCCAGCAGCGGGGGGGAAGATACGCAGTATTTT

size: .
D: .
V: TRBV6-6
J: TRBJ1-1
CDR3: CASSYWQSTEAFF
DNA: TGTGCCAGCAGTTACTGGCAGTCCACTGAAGCTTTCTTT

size: .
D: .
V: TRBV18
J: TRBJ2-2
CDR3: CASSPLTSGYGELFF
DNA: TGTGCCAGCTCACCACTTACTTCAGGGTACGGGGAGCTGTTTTTT

size: few
D: TRBD1
V: TRBV11-3
J: TRBJ2-7
CDR3: CASSYGTGGDEQYF
DNA: TGTGCCAGCAGTTACGGGACAGGGGGCGACGAGCAGTACTTC

size: .
D: TRBD1
V: TRBV5-1
J: TRBJ2-2
CDR3: CASSLYRTGPGELFF
DNA: TGCGCCAGCAGCTTATATCGGACAGGGCCCGGGGAGCTGTTTTTT

size: .
D: .
V: TRBV7-2
J: TRBJ2-7
CDR3: CASSLRGSSSYEQYF
DNA: TGTGCCAGCAGCTTAAGGGGATCCAGCTCCTACGAGCAGTACTTC

size: .
D: TRBD2
V: TRBV4-2
J: TRBJ2-5
CDR3: CASSPLGLAAQETQYF
DNA: TGTGCCAGCAGCCCCCTAGGACTAGCGGCACAAGAGACCCAGTACTTC

size: .
D: TRBD1
V: TRBV4-2
J: TRBJ1-3
CDR3: CASSRDRGLGNTIYF
DNA: TGTGCCAGCAGCCGAGACAGGGGGCTTGGAAACACCATATATTTT

size: .
D: TRBD1
V: TRBV7-2
J: TRBJ1-6
CDR3: CASSPRQGTYNSPLHF
DNA: TGTGCCAGCAGCCCCCGACAGGGTACCTATAATTCACCCCTCCACTTT

size: .
D: TRBD1
V: TRBV5-4
J: TRBJ1-3
CDR3: CASSWGTGSGNTIYF
DNA: TGTGCCAGCAGCTGGGGGACAGGGTCTGGAAACACCATATATTTT

size: .
D: TRBD1
V: TRBV14
J: TRBJ2-7
CDR3: CASSQANRDRSPYEQYF
DNA: TGTGCCAGCAGCCAAGCTAACCGGGACAGGAGCCCCTACGAGCAGTACTTC

size: .
D: .
V: TRBV5-1
J: TRBJ2-7
CDR3: CASSRLEDSYEQYF
DNA: TGCGCCAGCAGCCGACTAGAGGACTCCTACGAGCAGTACTTC

size: .
D: .
V: TRBV6-5
J: TRBJ1-1
CDR3: CASSYYPRARGTEAFF
DNA: TGTGCCAGCAGTTACTATCCCAGGGCGCGGGGGACTGAAGCTTTCTTT

size: .
D: .
V: TRBV5-1
J: TRBJ2-5
CDR3: CARWTVQETQYF
DNA: TGCGCCAGATGGACAGTCCAAGAGACCCAGTACTTC

size: .
D: TRBD2
V: TRBV5-1
J: TRBJ2-7
CDR3: CASSLAWTSSVYEQYF
DNA: TGCGCCAGCAGCTTGGCTTGGACTAGCTCTGTCTACGAGCAGTACTTC

size: .
D: TRBD1
V: TRBV15
J: TRBJ1-2
CDR3: CATSRGQPNYGYTF
DNA: TGTGCCACCAGCAGGGGACAGCCCAACTATGGCTACACCTTC

size: .
D: .
V: TRBV7-8
J: TRBJ1-1
CDR3: CASSLGWPTEAFF
DNA: TGTGCCAGCAGCTTAGGTTGGCCCACTGAAGCTTTCTTT

size: once
D: TRBD2
V: TRBV2
J: TRBJ2-7
CDR3: CASSRLAGGSYEQYF
DNA: TGTGCCAGCAGCCGACTAGCGGGGGGCTCCTACGAGCAGTACTTC

size: .
D: TRBD2
V: TRBV29-1
J: TRBJ2-3
CDR3: CSVDAGVATDTQYF
DNA: TGCAGCGTTGATGCGGGGGTGGCAACAGATACGCAGTATTTT

size: .
D: .
V: TRBV7-3
J: TRBJ1-6
CDR3: CASSLNSDSPLHF
DNA: TGTGCCAGCAGCTTAAATTCAGATTCACCCCTCCACTTT

size: .
D: .
V: TRBV7-8
J: TRBJ2-4
CDR3: CASSLVAGLGAKNIQYF
DNA: TGTGCCAGCAGCTTAGTCGCGGGATTAGGGGCCAAAAACATTCAGTACTTC

size: .
D: .
V: TRBV2
J: TRBJ2-3
CDR3: CASSEALWTRDANTQYF
DNA: TGTGCCAGCAGTGAAGCGCTTTGGACACGAGATGCAAATACGCAGTATTTT

size: .
D: TRBD2
V: TRBV2
J: TRBJ2-3
CDR3: CASRFSGGTDTQYF
DNA: TGTGCCAGCAGGTTCAGCGGGGGCACAGATACGCAGTATTTT

size: few
D: TRBD1
V: TRBV27
J: TRBJ1-1
CDR3: CASRSSGTGGTEAFF
DNA: TGTGCCAGCAGATCTTCCGGGACAGGGGGCACTGAAGCTTTCTTT

size: .
D: .
V: TRBV10-3
J: TRBJ2-1
CDR3: CAISEPRPTGSKVF
DNA: TGTGCCATCAGTGAGCCCCGTCCAACAGGGTCTAAGGTCTTC

size: .
D: TRBD1
V: TRBV7-2
J: TRBJ1-3
CDR3: CASSPRQGALSGNTIYF
DNA: TGTGCCAGCAGCCCCCGACAGGGAGCCCTCTCTGGAAACACCATATATTTT

size: .
D: .
V: TRBV10-3
J: TRBJ2-3
CDR3: CAISESTGTDTQYF
DNA: TGTGCCATCAGTGAGTCGACAGGCACAGATACGCAGTATTTT

size: .
D: TRBD2
V: TRBV5-4
J: TRBJ2-7
CDR3: CASSPGLAGASSYEQYF
DNA: TGTGCCAGCAGCCCGGGACTAGCGGGGGCTAGCTCCTACGAGCAGTACTTC

size: .
D: .
V: TRBV19
J: TRBJ2-7
CDR3: CASSIQEGVGYEQYF
DNA: TGTGCCAGTAGTATCCAAGAAGGGGTGGGATACGAGCAGTACTTC

size: .
D: TRBD2
V: TRBV5-1
J: TRBJ2-7
CDR3: CASSFGLAGALSYEQYF
DNA: TGCGCCAGCAGCTTCGGACTAGCGGGGGCCCTCTCCTACGAGCAGTACTTC

size: few
D: TRBD1
V: TRBV2
J: TRBJ2-7
CDR3: CASRGRQGERYEQYF
DNA: TGTGCCAGCCGGGGACGACAGGGAGAGCGATACGAGCAGTACTTC

size: .
D: .
V: TRBV14
J: TRBJ1-6
CDR3: CASSPGGGSNSPLHF
DNA: TGTGCCAGCAGCCCCGGCGGGGGCTCTAATTCACCCCTCCACTTT

size: .
D: .
V: TRBV5-1
J: TRBJ2-5
CDR3: CASSFGGAQETQYF
DNA: TGCGCCAGCAGCTTTGGAGGGGCCCAAGAGACCCAGTACTTC

size: .
D: .
V: TRBV11-2
J: TRBJ1-3
CDR3: CASSLDLASGNTIYF
DNA: TGTGCCAGCAGCTTAGATCTGGCCTCTGGAAACACCATATATTTT

size: .
D: .
V: TRBV19
J: TRBJ1-2
CDR3: CASSQFAQGSYGYTF
DNA: TGTGCCAGTAGTCAATTCGCACAGGGCTCCTATGGCTACACCTTC

size: .
D: .
V: TRBV6-5
J: TRBJ1-5
CDR3: CASSSRDNQPQHF
DNA: TGTGCCAGCAGTTCCCGGGACAATCAGCCCCAGCATTTT

size: .
D: TRBD1
V: TRBV4-3
J: TRBJ1-2
CDR3: CASSPLQGAHGYTF
DNA: TGCGCCAGCAGCCCTCTTCAGGGGGCTCATGGCTACACCTTC